Below are 9 T cell receptor beta chains sequenced from a single sample in a study of early T cells in non-severe SARS-CoV-2 infection (dated by TCRdb to the early 2020s). The library was built by means of 5' RACE. Sequencing used a NextSeq 500. TCRdb reprocessed the public reads (quality trimming at Q25 with fastp, clone calling with MiXCR) and kept in-frame beta chains. Entries are consolidated by CDR3 protein sequence, retaining the most common genes and DNA. Within this sample are 64,000 or so distinct CDR3 sequences, with around 10% of them counted one time only. The ten most abundant clones make up about 2.8% of the sample. Sample: whole blood, taken at baseline. These receptors came from an adult who was a healthcare worker with PCR-confirmed SARS-CoV-2 infection or an uninfected control (not recorded which).

The chain links TRBV5-4 to TRBJ2-5, with 9 bases lining up with TRBD1. The CDR3 covers 17 residues. Germline V gene lookup returns CDR1 SGHNT and CDR2 YYREEE (reference sequence). The J segment lost 2 bases and the V segment lost 3 bases, leaving 11 bases of the junction unmatched. CDR3 in DNA: TGTGCCAGCAGCTCGGATCCGGGGACAGGGCCTCAAGAGACCCAGTACTTC. Translation gives CASSSDPGTGPQETQYF. The complete variable domain, with remaining parts taken from reference TRBV5-4 and TRBJ2-5, reads ETGVTQSPTHLIKTRGQQVTLRCSSQSGHNTVSWYQQALGQGPQFIFQYYREEENGRGNFPPRFSGLQFPNYSSELNVNALELDDSALYLCASSSDPGTGPQETQYFGPGTRLLVL.

In its sample, this clonotype was seen a few times. This chain connects TRBV7-2 to TRBJ2-1; 7 bases agree with TRBD1. V was pared by 4 bases and J by 2 bases, with 8 bases of the junction left unmatched. Germline CDR1 reads SGHTA; CDR2 reads FQGNSA. This CDR3 region has 16 residues. The CDR3 DNA is TGTGCCAGCAGCTCCCTAGGGGGCAGGCCCTACAATGAGCAGTTCTTC. This encodes CASSSLGGRPYNEQFF.

This clonotype has only a few counts. The V and J genes are TRBV9 and TRBJ1-1; D is perhaps TRBD1 (6 bases). CDR1 SGDLS and CDR2 YYNGEE come from the germline V gene. Trimming shortened V by 4 bases and J by 2 bases, and 18 bases separated the two germline ends. The CDR3 is 16 residues long. CDR3 sequence: CASSLSLGHQNTEAFF. CDR3 bases: TGTGCCAGCAGCTTAAGTTTGGGACACCAAAACACTGAAGCTTTCTTT.

The rearrangement joins TRBV9 to TRBJ1-6; no firm D call. The CDR3 contains 16 residues. Germline V gene lookup returns CDR1 SGDLS and CDR2 YYNGEE. Trimming took 3 bases from V and 1 from J, leaving 11 bases between them. The CDR3 loop is CASSDTGSSYNSPLHF. The CDR3 DNA reads TGTGCCAGCAGCGATACGGGGTCTTCCTATAATTCACCCCTCCACTTT.

This clonotype was counted between two and nine times. This chain joins TRBV25-1 and TRBJ2-7, with D maybe TRBD2 (5 bases). The ends were cut back, 6 bases at V and 7 bases at J, with 19 bases in the middle. CDR3 length equals 14 residues. CDR1 and CDR2 (germline): MGHDK, SYGVNS. CDR3 loop: CASSPDRGIREQYF. CDR3 nucleotide sequence: TGTGCCAGCAGCCCGGATAGAGGGATCCGGGAGCAGTACTTC.

This clonotype was seen many times. The chain has TRBV7-3 and TRBJ2-2; D is ambiguous. CDR3 length equals 13 residues. The V gene's germline CDR1 is SGHTA and CDR2 FQGTGA. Trimming stripped 6 bases from V and 5 bases from J, with 10 bases between. Written as DNA, the CDR3 is TGTGCCAGCAGACCCGAGCCGACCGGGGAGCTGTTTTTT. Amino acid sequence: CASRPEPTGELFF.

This clonotype was seen more than once but under ten times. As DNA, the CDR3 is TGCAGTGCTGGTGGGCAAGAGACCCAGTACTTC. Amino acid sequence: CSAGGQETQYF. The chain carries TRBV20-1 and TRBJ2-5; no reliable D call. The V gene's germline CDR1 is DFQATT and CDR2 SNEGSKA (reference sequence). Trimming stripped 5 bases from V and 2 bases from J, with 6 bases between. This CDR3 is 11 amino acids long.

This clonotype was detected only a few times. DNA for the CDR3: TGCGCCAGCAGCTTTGTTGGGGGTCGAGACACTGAAGCTTTCTTT. Protein: CASSFVGGRDTEAFF. V gene TRBV5-1 combines with J gene TRBJ1-1; tentatively, D is TRBD1 (5 bases). The germline V gene encodes CDR1 SGHRS and CDR2 YFSETQ. The length of the CDR3 is 15 residues. V gave up 2 bases and J gave up 3 bases, with 14 bases separating them.

This clonotype was counted a few times. The V call is TRBV29-1, the J call TRBJ1-3; D remains ambiguous. Germline CDR1 SQVTM, CDR2 ANQGSEA. The CDR3 contains 14 residues. Trimming took off 7 bases at V and 0 bases at J, with 13 bases between the two ends. CDR3 sequence: CSAEEASSGNTIYF. In nucleotides, the CDR3 is TGCAGCGCTGAGGAGGCCTCCTCTGGAAACACCATATATTTT. Full variable domain (missing parts from reference TRBV29-1 and TRBJ1-3): SAVISQKPSRDICQRGTSLTIQCQVDSQVTMMFWYRQQPGQSLTLIATANQGSEATYESGFVIDKFPISRPNLTFSTLTVSNMSPEDSSIYLCSAEEASSGNTIYFGEGSWLTVV.